This section outlines one T cell receptor (beta chain) sequence together with its context. This sample was taken from a study of blood T cell repertoires in COVID-19. The overall study: Whether acute or convalescent, the COVID-19 samples came from the United States, Italy and Spain.

Per the original methods: Amplification of reference gene primers was used by the study to estimate nucleated cell counts. Libraries were prepared by immunoSEQ multiplex PCR; TCRdb keeps only in-frame clonotypes and omits some of them. Clone size and V and J calls were adopted from that table, with D and trimming inferred from the DNA. The sample yields over 130,000 clones, approximately 88% seen once. The CDR3 extends over 16 amino acids. Germline lookup yields CDR1 MNHNY and CDR2 SVGAGI (reference sequence). V was clipped by 6 bases and J by 6 bases; unmatched bases: 11. The sequencing input was peripheral blood. This chain links TRBV6-6 with TRBJ2-2; 9 bases fit TRBD1. The TCR comes from a man in his 70s with acute or convalescent COVID-19. CDR3 DNA: TGTGCCAGCAGAAGGCCCGGGACAGGGAAGCCCGGGGAGCTGTTTTTT. Its protein is CASRRPGTGKPGELFF.